Listed here are 6 T cell receptor beta chains from one sample, sequenced in a study of T-cell reconstitution after alpha-beta-depleted transplantation in children. During its preparation, the TCRbeta library received unique molecular identifiers. TCRdb independently ran MiXCR on the PCR reads; one entry per CDR3 protein. The top ten clones hold roughly 27% of a sample with just over 950,000 distinct CDR3 sequences, about 26% of them seen once. The sample in question was PBMCs, mostly from graft donor cells, obtained 360 days after TCRalphabeta/CD19-depleted stem cell transplant. These receptors were taken from a boy younger than two who had a stem cell transplant for SCID, so the T cells may come from the graft donor.

CDR3 sequence (DNA): TGCAGTGCCCCCTTGGGGTGGCAGTTCTTC. Translation: CSAPLGWQFF. The V and J genes are TRBV20-1 and TRBJ2-1; D is unclear. Trimming removed 6 bases from V and 12 bases from J, with 12 bases in between. CDR1 and CDR2 (germline): DFQATT, SNEGSKA (reference sequence). The CDR3 is 10 amino acids.

The chain links TRBV12-3 or TRBV12-4 to TRBJ1-1; 7 nucleotides match TRBD1. The CDR3 consists of 12 residues. V lost 7 bases to trimming and J lost 11 bases; unmatched junction nucleotides: 10. CDR3 amino acids: CASKLLTGIAFF. In DNA, the CDR3 is TGTGCCAGCAAGCTCTTGACAGGGATCGCTTTCTTT.

The V call is TRBV12-3 or TRBV12-4, the J call TRBJ2-7; tentative D call: TRBD1 (6 bases). The CDR3 length is 14 residues. The ends were cut back, 2 bases at V and 2 bases at J, with 10 bases in the middle. The CDR3 DNA reads as TGTGCCAGCAGTTTATCACAGGGCCCCTACGAGCAGTACTTC. The encoded protein is CASSLSQGPYEQYF.

This clonotype was counted only a few times. The J gene is TRBJ2-7, the V gene TRBV12-3 or TRBV12-4; the D is unclear. The CDR3 runs 13 residues. Between the trimmed V and J ends, which lost 6 bases and 13 bases, there was a span of 22 bases. The CDR3 region has the DNA TGTGCCAGCAGGCAAGATGGGATATGGGAACACTACTTC. It encodes CASRQDGIWEHYF.

The genes are TRBV5-1 and TRBJ2-2, with D uncertain. The V end was cut by 0 bases, the J end by 1 base, with 7 bases between. The CDR3 contains 15 residues. The germline V gene has CDR1 SGHRS and CDR2 YFSETQ. This chain's CDR3 is CASSLEGWNTGELFF. CDR3 sequence (DNA): TGCGCCAGCAGCTTGGAAGGGTGGAACACCGGGGAGCTGTTTTTT.

Ten or more counts support this clonotype. The chain joins TRBV4-2 to TRBJ2-5; 10 bases fit TRBD2. The CDR3 consists of 17 residues. CDR1 LGHNA and CDR2 YNFKEQ come from the germline V gene. Trimming cost V 0 bases and J 2 bases; bases outside gene matches: 6. CDR3 coding DNA: TGTGCCAGCAGCCAAGATGGCCTAGCGGGGGTGCAAGAGACCCAGTACTTC. It translates to CASSQDGLAGVQETQYF.